These T cell receptor beta chains were read from a single sample in a study of cytotoxic CD8 clonotypes in ibrutinib-treated CLL. TCRdb's table, derived via immunoSEQ multiplex PCR, lists solely in-frame clones and lacks some. This repertoire shows 110,000 to 150,000 clones, roughly 77% found once; its top ten account for around 30%. Sequences were derived from PBMCs, sampled after 12 months of ibrutinib treatment. The receptors come from a human donor with chronic lymphocytic leukemia. CDR3s include the opening cysteine and the closing phenylalanine or tryptophan. The D gene is left open where the match is weak. The size field is filled for only some rows; it gives once, few, many or a size class.

CDR3 protein | CDR3 DNA | D gene | clone size | J gene | V gene
CASSEPGVINQPQHF | TGTGCCAGCAGTGAACCAGGGGTCATCAATCAGCCCCAGCATTTT | - | - | TRBJ1-5 | TRBV6-1
CASGSESYNSPLHF | TGTGCCAGCGGGAGCGAGTCCTATAATTCACCCCTCCACTTT | - | many | TRBJ1-6 | TRBV28
CASSVGSRETQYF | TGTGCCAGCAGCGTAGGGAGTAGAGAGACCCAGTACTTC | - | - | TRBJ2-5 | TRBV9
CASMGGVSGNTIYF | TGTGCCAGCATGGGGGGGGTGTCGGGAAACACCATATATTTT | - | - | TRBJ1-3 | TRBV2
CASSRVSGTQYF | TGTGCCAGCAGTAGGGTCAGTGGGACCCAGTACTTC | - | once | TRBJ2-5 | TRBV6-1
CASSLGGRAYNEQFF | TGTGCCAGCAGCTTAGGCGGGAGGGCCTACAATGAGCAGTTCTTC | TRBD2 | - | TRBJ2-1 | TRBV7-6
CASSLGGTTLLEQYF | TGCGCCAGCAGCTTGGGTGGGACCACCCTCCTCGAGCAGTACTTC | - | - | TRBJ2-7 | TRBV5-1
CASSLGRSGPNTIYF | TGTGCCAGCTCACTTGGCAGGAGCGGCCCAAACACCATATATTTT | - | - | TRBJ1-3 | TRBV18
CAIRAGQLSYEQYF | TGTGCCATCAGGGCAGGACAGCTCTCCTACGAGCAGTACTTC | - | - | TRBJ2-7 | TRBV10-3
CASSAGYNTEAFF | TGTGCCAGCAGCGCCGGATATAACACTGAAGCTTTCTTT | - | few | TRBJ1-1 | TRBV5-4
CASSLAVGYNEQFF | TGTGCCAGCAGCTTGGCAGTGGGATACAATGAGCAGTTCTTC | - | - | TRBJ2-1 | TRBV7-2
CASSFASGNYGYTF | TGTGCCAGCAGTTTCGCCTCAGGGAACTATGGCTACACCTTC | - | once | TRBJ1-2 | TRBV28
CASSVAGGLTNSGNTIYF | TGTGCCAGCAGCGTAGCTGGGGGGCTCACTAACTCTGGAAACACCATATATTTT | - | - | TRBJ1-3 | TRBV9